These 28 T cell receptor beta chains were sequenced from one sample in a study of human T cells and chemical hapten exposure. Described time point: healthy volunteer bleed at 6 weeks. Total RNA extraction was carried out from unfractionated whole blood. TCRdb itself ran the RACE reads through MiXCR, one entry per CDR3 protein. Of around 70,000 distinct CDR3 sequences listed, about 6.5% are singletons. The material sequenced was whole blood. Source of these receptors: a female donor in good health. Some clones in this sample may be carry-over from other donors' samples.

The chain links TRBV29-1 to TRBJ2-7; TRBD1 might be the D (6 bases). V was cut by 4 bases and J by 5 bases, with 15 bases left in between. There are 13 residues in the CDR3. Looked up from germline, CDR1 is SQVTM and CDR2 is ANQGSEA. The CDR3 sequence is CSVGPPRQDEQYF. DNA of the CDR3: TGCAGCGTTGGCCCCCCCCGACAGGACGAGCAGTACTTC.

The CDR3 sequence: CATGTASGANVLTF. The CDR3 bases are TGTGCCACCGGGACGGCCTCTGGGGCCAACGTCCTGACTTTC. The chain employs TRBV24-1 and TRBJ2-6; D may match TRBD1 or TRBD2 (5 bases each). Germline CDR1 and CDR2: KGHDR and SFDVKD. Trimming shortened V by 9 bases and J by 0 bases, and 8 bases separated the two germline ends. This CDR3 comprises 14 residues.

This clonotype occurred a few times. CDR3 loop: CASSLFARGEAFF. The CDR3 DNA reads as TGTGCCAGCAGCTTATTTGCCAGGGGGGAAGCTTTCTTT. The chain has TRBV7-2 and TRBJ1-1; 7 bases are shared with TRBD1. The germline V gene has CDR1 SGHTA and CDR2 FQGNSA. The junction had 5 bases not matched to a gene; V was cut back by 2 bases and J by 8 bases. The CDR3 covers 13 residues. Full variable domain (missing parts from reference TRBV7-2 and TRBJ1-1): GAGVSQSPSNKVTEKGKDVELRCDPISGHTALYWYRQSLGQGLEFLIYFQGNSAPDKSGLPSDRFSAERTGGSVSTLTIQRTQQEDSAVYLCASSLFARGEAFFGQGTRLTVV.

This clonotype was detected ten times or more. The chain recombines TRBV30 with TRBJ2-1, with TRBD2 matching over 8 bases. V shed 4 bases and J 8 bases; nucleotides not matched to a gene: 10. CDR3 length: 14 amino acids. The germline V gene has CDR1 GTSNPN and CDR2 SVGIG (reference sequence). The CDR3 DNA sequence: TGTGCCTGGACTCGAGCGGGAGCTTTAGATGAGCAGTTCTTC. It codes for CAWTRAGALDEQFF.

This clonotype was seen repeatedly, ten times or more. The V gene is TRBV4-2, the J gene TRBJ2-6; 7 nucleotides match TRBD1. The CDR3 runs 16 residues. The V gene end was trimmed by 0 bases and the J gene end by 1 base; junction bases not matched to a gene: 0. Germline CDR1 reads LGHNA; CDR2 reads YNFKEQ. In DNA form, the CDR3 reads TGTGCCAGCAGCCAAGAACAGGGGTCTGGGGCCAACGTCCTGACTTTC. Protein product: CASSQEQGSGANVLTF.

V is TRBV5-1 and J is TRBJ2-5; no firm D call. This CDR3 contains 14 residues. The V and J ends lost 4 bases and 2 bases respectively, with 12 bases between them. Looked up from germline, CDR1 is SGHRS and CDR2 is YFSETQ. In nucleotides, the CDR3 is TGCGCCAGCAGCCCTACACCTCCGCAAGAGACCCAGTACTTC. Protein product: CASSPTPPQETQYF.

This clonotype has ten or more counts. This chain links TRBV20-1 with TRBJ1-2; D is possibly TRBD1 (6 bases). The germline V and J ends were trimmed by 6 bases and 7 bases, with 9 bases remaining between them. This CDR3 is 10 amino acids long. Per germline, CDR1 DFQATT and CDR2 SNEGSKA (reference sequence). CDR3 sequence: CSAGGGGYTF. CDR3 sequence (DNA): TGCAGTGCCGGAGGGGGTGGCTACACCTTC.

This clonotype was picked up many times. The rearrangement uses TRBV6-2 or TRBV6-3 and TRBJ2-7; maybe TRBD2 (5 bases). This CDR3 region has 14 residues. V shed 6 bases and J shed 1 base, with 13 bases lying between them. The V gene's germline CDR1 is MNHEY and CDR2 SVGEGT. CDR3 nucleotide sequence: TGTGCCAGCAGCCCGGGATCGGAGTCCTACGAGCAGTACTTC. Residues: CASSPGSESYEQYF.

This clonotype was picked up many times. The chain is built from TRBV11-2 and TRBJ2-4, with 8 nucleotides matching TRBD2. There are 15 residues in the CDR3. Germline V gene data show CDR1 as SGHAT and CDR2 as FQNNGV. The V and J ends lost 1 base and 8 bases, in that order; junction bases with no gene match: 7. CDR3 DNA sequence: TGTGCCAGCAGCTTAGTGAGCGGGAGAGGAGACATTCAGTACTTC. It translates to CASSLVSGRGDIQYF.

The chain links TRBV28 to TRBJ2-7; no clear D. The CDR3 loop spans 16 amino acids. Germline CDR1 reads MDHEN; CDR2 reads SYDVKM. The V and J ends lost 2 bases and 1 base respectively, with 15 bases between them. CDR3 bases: TGTGCCAGCAGTTTAGTGGCGGAAAGTAAATCCTACGAGCAGTACTTC. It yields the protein CASSLVAESKSYEQYF.

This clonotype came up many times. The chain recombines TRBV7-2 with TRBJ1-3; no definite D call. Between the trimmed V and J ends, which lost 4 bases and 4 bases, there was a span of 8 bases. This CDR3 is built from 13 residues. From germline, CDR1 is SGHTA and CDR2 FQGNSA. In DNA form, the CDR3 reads TGTGCCAGCAGCTCGCGAACCGGAAACACCATATATTTT. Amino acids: CASSSRTGNTIYF.

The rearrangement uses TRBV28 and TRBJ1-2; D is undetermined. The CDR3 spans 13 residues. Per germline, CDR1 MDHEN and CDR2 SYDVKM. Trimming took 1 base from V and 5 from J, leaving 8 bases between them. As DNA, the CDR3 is TGTGCCAGCAGTTTATTCGAGGAATATGGCTACACCTTC. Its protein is CASSLFEEYGYTF.

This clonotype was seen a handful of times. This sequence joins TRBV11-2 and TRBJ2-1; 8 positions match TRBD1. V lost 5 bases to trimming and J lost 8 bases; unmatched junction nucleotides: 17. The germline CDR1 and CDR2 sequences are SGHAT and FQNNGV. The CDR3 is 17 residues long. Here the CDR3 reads CASSPWTGSLASDEQFF. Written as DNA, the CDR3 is TGTGCCAGCAGCCCCTGGACAGGGAGTCTAGCGAGCGATGAGCAGTTCTTC.

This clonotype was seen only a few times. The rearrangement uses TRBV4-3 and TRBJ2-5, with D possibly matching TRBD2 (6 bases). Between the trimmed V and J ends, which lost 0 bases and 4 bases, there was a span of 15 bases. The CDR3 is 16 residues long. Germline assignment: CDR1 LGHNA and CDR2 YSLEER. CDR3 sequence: CASSQEVSRRGETQYF. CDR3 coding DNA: TGCGCCAGCAGCCAAGAAGTGTCGCGGAGGGGAGAGACCCAGTACTTC.

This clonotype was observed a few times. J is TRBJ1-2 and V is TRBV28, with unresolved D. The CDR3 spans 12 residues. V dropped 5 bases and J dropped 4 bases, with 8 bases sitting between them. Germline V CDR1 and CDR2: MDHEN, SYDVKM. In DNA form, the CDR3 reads TGTGCCAGCAGTCGAAATGGCTATGGCTACACCTTC. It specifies CASSRNGYGYTF.

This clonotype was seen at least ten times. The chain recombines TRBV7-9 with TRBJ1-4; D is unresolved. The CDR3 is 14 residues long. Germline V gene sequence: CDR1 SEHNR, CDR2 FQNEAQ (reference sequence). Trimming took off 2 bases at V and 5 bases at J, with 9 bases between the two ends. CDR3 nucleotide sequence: TGTGCCAGCAGCTTATCTGGAGTAAATGAAAAACTGTTTTTT. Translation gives CASSLSGVNEKLFF.

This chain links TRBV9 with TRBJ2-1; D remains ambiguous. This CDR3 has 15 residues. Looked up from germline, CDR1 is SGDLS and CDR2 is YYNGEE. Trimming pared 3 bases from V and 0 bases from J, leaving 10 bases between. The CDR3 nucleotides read TGTGCCAGCAGCGCCGACCAGAGCTCCTACAATGAGCAGTTCTTC. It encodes CASSADQSSYNEQFF.

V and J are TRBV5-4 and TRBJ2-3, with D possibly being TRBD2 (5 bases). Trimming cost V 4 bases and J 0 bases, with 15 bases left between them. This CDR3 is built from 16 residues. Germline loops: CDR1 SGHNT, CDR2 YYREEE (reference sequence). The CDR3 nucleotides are TGTGCCAGCAGCCCCGGGATGCCTGGTAGCACAGATACGCAGTATTTT. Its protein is CASSPGMPGSTDTQYF.

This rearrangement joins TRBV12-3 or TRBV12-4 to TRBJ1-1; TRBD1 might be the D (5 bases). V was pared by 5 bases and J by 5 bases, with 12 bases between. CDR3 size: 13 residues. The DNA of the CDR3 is TGTGCCAGCAGTCCGGGGGGGAAGACTGAAGCTTTCTTT. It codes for CASSPGGKTEAFF.

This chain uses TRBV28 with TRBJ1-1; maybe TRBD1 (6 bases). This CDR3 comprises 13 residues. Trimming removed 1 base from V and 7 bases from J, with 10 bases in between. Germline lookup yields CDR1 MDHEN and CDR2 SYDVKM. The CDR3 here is CASSLYTGFEAFF. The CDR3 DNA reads TGTGCCAGCAGTTTATATACAGGGTTTGAAGCTTTCTTT.

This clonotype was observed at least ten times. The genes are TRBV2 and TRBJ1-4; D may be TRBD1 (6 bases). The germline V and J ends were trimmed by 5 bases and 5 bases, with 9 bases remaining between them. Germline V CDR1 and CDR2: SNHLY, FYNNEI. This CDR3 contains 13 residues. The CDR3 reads CASSPGENEKLFF. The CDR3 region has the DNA TGTGCCAGCAGTCCAGGGGAAAATGAAAAACTGTTTTTT.

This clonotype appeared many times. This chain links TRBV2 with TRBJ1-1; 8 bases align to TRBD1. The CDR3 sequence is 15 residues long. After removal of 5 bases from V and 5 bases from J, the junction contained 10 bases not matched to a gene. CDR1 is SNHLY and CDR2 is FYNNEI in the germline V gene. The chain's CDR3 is CASSRQGQVFTEAFF. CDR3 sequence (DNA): TGTGCCAGCAGTAGACAGGGGCAGGTGTTTACTGAAGCTTTCTTT.

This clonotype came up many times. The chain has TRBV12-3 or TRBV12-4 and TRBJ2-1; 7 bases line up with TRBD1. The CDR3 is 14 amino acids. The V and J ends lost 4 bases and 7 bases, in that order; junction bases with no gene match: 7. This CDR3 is CASSSTGVLNEQFF. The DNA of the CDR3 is TGTGCCAGCAGTTCCACAGGGGTCTTAAATGAGCAGTTCTTC.

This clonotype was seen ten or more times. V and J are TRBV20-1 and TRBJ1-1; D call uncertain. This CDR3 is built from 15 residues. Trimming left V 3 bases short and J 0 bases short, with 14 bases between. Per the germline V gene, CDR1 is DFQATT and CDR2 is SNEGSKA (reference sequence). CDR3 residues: CSASFAVTMNTEAFF. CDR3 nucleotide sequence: TGCAGTGCTAGCTTCGCAGTAACGATGAACACTGAAGCTTTCTTT.

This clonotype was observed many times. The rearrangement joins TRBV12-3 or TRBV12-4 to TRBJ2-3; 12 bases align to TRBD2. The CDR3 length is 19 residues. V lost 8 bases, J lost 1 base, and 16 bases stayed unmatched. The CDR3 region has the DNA TGTGCCAGCGAGCCCACTGGGACTAGCGGGCTAAGCGGCACAGATACGCAGTATTTT. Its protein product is CASEPTGTSGLSGTDTQYF.

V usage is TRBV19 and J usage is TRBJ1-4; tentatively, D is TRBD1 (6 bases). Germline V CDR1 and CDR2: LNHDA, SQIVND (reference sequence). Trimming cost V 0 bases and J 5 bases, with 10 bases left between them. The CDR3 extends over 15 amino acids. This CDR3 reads CASSIDGTRNEKLFF. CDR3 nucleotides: TGTGCCAGTAGTATAGATGGGACACGAAATGAAAAACTGTTTTTT.

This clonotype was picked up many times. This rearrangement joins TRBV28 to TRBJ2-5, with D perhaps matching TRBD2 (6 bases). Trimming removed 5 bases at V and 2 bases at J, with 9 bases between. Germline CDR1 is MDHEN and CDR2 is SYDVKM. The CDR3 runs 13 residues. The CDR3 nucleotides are TGTGCCAGCAGTACGGGACTTCAAGAGACCCAGTACTTC. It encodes CASSTGLQETQYF.

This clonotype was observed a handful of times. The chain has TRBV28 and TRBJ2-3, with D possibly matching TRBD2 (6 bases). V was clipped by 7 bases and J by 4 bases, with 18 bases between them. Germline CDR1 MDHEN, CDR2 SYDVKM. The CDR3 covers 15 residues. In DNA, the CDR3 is TGTGCCAGCATCCTAAGGAGGGCCCAGCCAGATACGCAGTATTTT. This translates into CASILRRAQPDTQYF.